This T cell receptor beta chain was obtained from a study of beta chain features in type 1 diabetes. This CDR3 contains 13 residues. Germline lookup yields CDR1 MNHNY and CDR2 SVGAGI (reference sequence). V was pared by 4 bases and J by 7 bases, with 13 bases between. Whole-study results and caveats: A moderate, significant TCRB CDR3 shortening appeared in type 1 diabetes across four CD4+ subsets. The cDNA sequencing approach could over-represent high-TCR-expressing cells.

A CD45RO/CCR7/CD25/CD127/CD95/CD27 panel sorted naive, central memory, regulatory and stem cell-like memory CD4+ cells. This clone was counted between two and nine times. What it binds is not known. The study reverse transcribed the entire isolated RNA, so it sequenced expressed TCRB transcripts. Some 3.3 million reads per sample on average were obtained from naive, central memory and regulatory T cell samples. Here immunoSEQ multiplex PCR was the method, and the copy in TCRdb shows in-frame clones only, minus some. The sample has approximately 41,000 clones, approximately 70% seen once. What was sequenced was Tregs from blood. V and J are TRBV6-6 and TRBJ1-2, with D perhaps matching TRBD1 (5 bases). This TCR was recovered from a young man with type 1 diabetes. Some clones in this sample may be carry-over from other donors' samples. The CDR3 nucleotides are TGTGCCAGCAGTTCTGGACAAGTCTCTGGCTACACCTTC. It encodes CASSSGQVSGYTF.